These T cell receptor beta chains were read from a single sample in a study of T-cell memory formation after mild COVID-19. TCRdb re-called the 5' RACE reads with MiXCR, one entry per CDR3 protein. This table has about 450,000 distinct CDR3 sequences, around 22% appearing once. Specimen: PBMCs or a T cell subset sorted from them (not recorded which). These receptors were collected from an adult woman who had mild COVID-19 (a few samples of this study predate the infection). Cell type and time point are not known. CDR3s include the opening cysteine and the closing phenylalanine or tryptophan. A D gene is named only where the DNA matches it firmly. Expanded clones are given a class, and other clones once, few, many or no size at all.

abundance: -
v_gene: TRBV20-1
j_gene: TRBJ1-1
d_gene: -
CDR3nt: TGCAGTGCTAGGATGGGGGGGAGGACTGAAGCTTTCTTT
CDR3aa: CSARMGGRTEAFF

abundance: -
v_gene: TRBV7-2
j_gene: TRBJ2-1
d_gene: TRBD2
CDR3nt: TGTGCCAGCAGCTTAGCGGGGACTAGCGGGTACAATGAGCAGTTCTTC
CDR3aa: CASSLAGTSGYNEQFF

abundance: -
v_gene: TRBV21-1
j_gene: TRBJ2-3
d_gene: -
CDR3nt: TGTGCCAGCAGCGACCATAAAGCAACGCGGGCAGATACGCAGTATTTT
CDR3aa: CASSDHKATRADTQYF

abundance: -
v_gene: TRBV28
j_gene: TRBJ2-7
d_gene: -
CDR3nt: TGTGCCAGCAGTTCCCCTAGGGGGGGGTCCTACGAGCAGTACTTC
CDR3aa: CASSSPRGGSYEQYF

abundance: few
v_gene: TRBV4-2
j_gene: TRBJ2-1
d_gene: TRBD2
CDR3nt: TGTGCCAGCAGCCAATTGGGGACTAGCGGGAATAATGAGCAGTTCTTC
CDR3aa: CASSQLGTSGNNEQFF

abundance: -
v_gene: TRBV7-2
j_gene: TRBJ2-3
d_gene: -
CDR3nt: TGTGCCAGCAGCTCCTCCGGGGGCAAACAGGGTACGCAGTATTTT
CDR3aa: CASSSSGGKQGTQYF

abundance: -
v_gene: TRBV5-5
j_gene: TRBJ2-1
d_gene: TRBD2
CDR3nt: TGTGCCAGCAGCTTGACTAGCGGGGGTTTCATTGAGCAGTTCTTC
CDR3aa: CASSLTSGGFIEQFF

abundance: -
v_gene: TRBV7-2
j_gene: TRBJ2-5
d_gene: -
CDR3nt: TGTGCCAGCAGCTGGGACACGCGCGAGACCCAGTACTTC
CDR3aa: CASSWDTRETQYF

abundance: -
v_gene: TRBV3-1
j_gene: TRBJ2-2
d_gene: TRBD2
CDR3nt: TGTGCCAGCAGCCAAGAGGGACTAGGGGCCGGGGAGCTGTTTTTT
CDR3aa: CASSQEGLGAGELFF

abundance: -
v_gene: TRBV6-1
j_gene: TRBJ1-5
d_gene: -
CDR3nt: TGTGCCAGCAGTGTGGCGTTTACAGGGATACAGCCCCAGCATTTT
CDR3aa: CASSVAFTGIQPQHF

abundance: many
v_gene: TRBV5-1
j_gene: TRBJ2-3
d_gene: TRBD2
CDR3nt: TGCGCCAGCAGCTTGTGGGCGGGGGTGAGCACAGATACGCAGTATTTT
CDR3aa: CASSLWAGVSTDTQYF

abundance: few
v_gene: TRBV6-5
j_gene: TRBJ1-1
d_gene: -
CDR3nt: TGTGCCAGCAGTTACCGGGGGACTTACACTGAAGCTTTCTTT
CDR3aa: CASSYRGTYTEAFF

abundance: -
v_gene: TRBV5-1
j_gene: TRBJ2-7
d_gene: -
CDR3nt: TGCGCCAGCAGCGGACTCAGTAGGAGCTCCTACGAGCAGTACTTC
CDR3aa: CASSGLSRSSYEQYF

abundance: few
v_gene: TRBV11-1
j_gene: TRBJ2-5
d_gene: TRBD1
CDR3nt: TGTGCCAGCAGCGCCGACAGGGGTGAGACCCAGTACTTC
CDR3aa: CASSADRGETQYF

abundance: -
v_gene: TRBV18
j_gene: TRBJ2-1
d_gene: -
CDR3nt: TGTGCCAGCTCACCACCGATAAGGTTCGAGGAGCAGTTCTTC
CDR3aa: CASSPPIRFEEQFF

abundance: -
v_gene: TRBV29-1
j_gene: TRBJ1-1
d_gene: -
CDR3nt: TGCAGCGTTGCTTACGGTGAAGCTTTCTTT
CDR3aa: CSVAYGEAFF

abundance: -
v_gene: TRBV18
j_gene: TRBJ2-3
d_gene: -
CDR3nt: TGTGCCAGCTCACCACGGGGGGACACAGATACGCAGTATTTT
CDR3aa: CASSPRGDTDTQYF

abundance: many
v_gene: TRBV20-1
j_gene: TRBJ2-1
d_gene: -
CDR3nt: TGCAGTCGGGACGGGGGAGTTGGGAATGAGCAGTTCTTC
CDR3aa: CSRDGGVGNEQFF

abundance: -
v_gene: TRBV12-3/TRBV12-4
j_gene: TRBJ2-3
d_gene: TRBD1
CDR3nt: TGTGCCAGCAGAGACGGACAGGCGATCACAGATACGCAGTATTTT
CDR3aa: CASRDGQAITDTQYF

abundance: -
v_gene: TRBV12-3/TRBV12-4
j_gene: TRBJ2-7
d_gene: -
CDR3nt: TGTGCCAGCAGTTTATCGGGTCGGGACAACTACGAGCAGTACTTC
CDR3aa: CASSLSGRDNYEQYF

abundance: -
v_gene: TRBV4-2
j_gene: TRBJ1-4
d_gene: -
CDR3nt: TGTGCCAGCAGCCAAGTTGGCGAAAAACTGTTTTTT
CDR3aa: CASSQVGEKLFF

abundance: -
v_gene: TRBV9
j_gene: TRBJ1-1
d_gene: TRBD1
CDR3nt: TGTGCCAGCACCAGGGGGACAGTTGGGGAAGCTTTCTTT
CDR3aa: CASTRGTVGEAFF

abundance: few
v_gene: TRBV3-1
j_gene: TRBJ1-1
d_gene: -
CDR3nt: TGTGCCAGCAGCCAAGTCGGATCGGAAGCTTTCTTT
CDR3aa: CASSQVGSEAFF

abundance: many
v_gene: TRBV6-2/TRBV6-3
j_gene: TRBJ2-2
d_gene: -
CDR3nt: TGTGCCAGCCGGGCCGGGGAGCTGTTTTTT
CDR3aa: CASRAGELFF